This T cell receptor beta chain was captured by sequencing in a study of blood T cell repertoires in COVID-19. This clone was seen only a few times. In the original analysis: Cell counts per sample came from amplifying reference gene primers. Profiling relied on immunoSEQ multiplex PCR, and the TCRdb table lists in-frame clones only, not all of them. D and trimming were read from the DNA, whereas the V and J calls and clone size are those reported in that table. The table has 150,000 to 250,000 clones, roughly 83% seen once. The CDR3 is made up of 12 amino acids. V gave up 4 bases and J gave up 3 bases; unmatched junction bases: 0. Germline V lookup: CDR1 ENHRY, CDR2 SYGVKD.

This chain connects TRBV10-3 to TRBJ2-7, with TRBD1 matching over 7 bases. The sample was peripheral blood. The origin of this receptor is a woman between 40 and 50 years old with COVID-19, enrolled during active disease. CDR3 region: CAISAGGYEQYF. The CDR3 region has the DNA TGTGCCATCAGTGCAGGGGGCTACGAGCAGTACTTC.